Following are 32 T cell receptor beta chains from one sample sequenced in a study. From the 5' RACE reads, TCRdb called clonotypes with MiXCR, one entry per CDR3 protein. In the table there are tens of thousands of distinct CDR3 sequences, approximately 22% of which are singletons. Material: memory CD4+ T cells sorted from a lymph node. The subset here: memory CD4+ T cells, CD4+CD45RO+CD25-. The receptors originated from a female donor with breast cancer.

V gene TRBV28 combines with J gene TRBJ2-2; TRBD1 matches 10 bases. The CDR3 has 16 residues. The ends lost 8 bases at V and 5 bases at J; junction bases unmatched: 11. Looked up from germline, CDR1 is MDHEN and CDR2 is SYDVKM. CDR3 sequence: CASASYGQGGTGELFF. CDR3 sequence (DNA): TGTGCCAGCGCTTCATACGGACAGGGGGGGACCGGGGAGCTGTTTTTT.

The CDR3: CASSFQAATDTQYF. Written as DNA, the CDR3 is TGTGCCAGCAGCTTTCAAGCGGCCACAGATACGCAGTATTTT. This chain connects TRBV7-9 to TRBJ2-3; perhaps TRBD2 as D (5 bases). The CDR3 extends over 14 amino acids. The germline V gene has CDR1 SEHNR and CDR2 FQNEAQ (reference sequence). V lost 3 bases to trimming and J lost 2 bases, with 9 bases between them.

The chain has TRBV5-1 and TRBJ2-5, with a possible D match to TRBD2 (5 bases). V lost 7 bases and J 4 bases, leaving 14 bases between the germline ends. In germline, CDR1 is SGHRS, CDR2 YFSETQ. This CDR3 is built from 13 residues. CDR3 protein: CASRASRGETQYF. CDR3 in DNA: TGCGCCAGCCGGGCCTCCCGGGGAGAGACCCAGTACTTC.

V and J are TRBV15 and TRBJ1-3; D possibly corresponds to TRBD1 (6 bases). Between the trimmed V and J ends, which lost 1 base and 1 base, there was a span of 8 bases. The CDR3 covers 15 residues. The germline V gene encodes CDR1 LNHNV and CDR2 YYDKDF (reference sequence). CDR3 DNA: TGTGCCACCAGCAGAGGAACAGGGTCTGGAAACACCATATATTTT. It yields the protein CATSRGTGSGNTIYF.

This clonotype was seen ten or more times. The V and J genes are TRBV20-1 and TRBJ1-5; unclear D gene. The length of the CDR3 is 13 residues. The V gene lost 6 bases and the J gene lost 2 bases, with 11 bases spanning the gap. Per the germline V gene, CDR1 is DFQATT and CDR2 is SNEGSKA (reference sequence). CDR3 nucleotides: TGCAGTGCCGGAGGGAAGGGCAATCAGCCCCAGCATTTT. Amino acid sequence: CSAGGKGNQPQHF.

This clonotype has more than one count but fewer than ten. V is TRBV27 and J is TRBJ1-1; 8 positions match TRBD1. The germline gives CDR1 MNHEY, CDR2 SMNVEV (reference sequence). V lost 10 bases, J lost 2 bases, and 9 bases stayed unmatched. CDR3 length: 14 residues. The CDR3 loop reads CANPDREGNTEAFF. CDR3 nucleotides: TGTGCCAATCCGGACAGGGAGGGAAACACTGAAGCTTTCTTT.

This clonotype was seen more than once but under ten times. The chain joins TRBV5-1 to TRBJ2-3, with D possibly being TRBD2 (6 bases). The CDR3 spans 13 residues. CDR1 and CDR2 (germline): SGHRS, YFSETQ. The germline V and J ends were trimmed by 4 bases and 5 bases, with 11 bases remaining between them. CDR3 in DNA: TGCGCCAGCAGCCCCGTCGGGGGAGATACGCAGTATTTT. Protein: CASSPVGGDTQYF.

The J gene is TRBJ2-4, the V gene TRBV27, with D possibly called TRBD1 or TRBD2 (5 bases each). CDR3 length equals 13 residues. In germline, CDR1 is MNHEY, CDR2 SMNVEV (reference sequence). Trimming left V 7 bases short and J 7 bases short, with 14 bases between. The DNA for the CDR3 is TGTGCCAGCAAACCCGGGGCGGCGAACATTCAGTACTTC. It encodes CASKPGAANIQYF.

The V and J genes are TRBV12-3 or TRBV12-4 and TRBJ1-1; D not certain. This CDR3 region has 14 residues. Trimming left V 2 bases short and J 6 bases short, with 13 bases between. The CDR3 sequence: CASSLFRGSAEAFF. The CDR3 DNA follows: TGTGCCAGCAGTTTATTCCGGGGTAGCGCTGAAGCTTTCTTT.

This clonotype was seen only a few times. This rearrangement joins TRBV29-1 to TRBJ1-5; D uncertain. This CDR3 contains 13 residues. The V end was cut by 6 bases, the J end by 10 bases, with 19 bases between. CDR1 and CDR2 from the germline V gene are SQVTM and ANQGSEA. DNA for the CDR3: TGCAGCGTGACGGACGAAACTTATGGACCCCAGCATTTT. It specifies CSVTDETYGPQHF.

This clonotype was seen a handful of times. The chain uses TRBV10-2 and TRBJ2-5; D is ambiguous. Germline CDR1 reads WSHSY; CDR2 reads SAAADI. The CDR3 covers 13 residues. The V end was cut by 6 bases, the J end by 4 bases, with 12 bases between. CDR3: CASRDWAGETQYF. CDR3 coding DNA: TGCGCCAGCAGAGATTGGGCTGGAGAGACCCAGTACTTC.

A note on this clonotype: Being one base from a much bigger clone, this may be a read error. V and J are TRBV5-1 and TRBJ1-2; D might be TRBD1 (5 bases). Looked up from germline, CDR1 is SGHRS and CDR2 is YFSETQ. The CDR3 sequence is 15 residues long. CDR3 in DNA: TGCGCCAGCAGCTTGCTAGGGACGGTTAACTATGGCTGCACCTTC. Its protein is CASSLLGTVNYGCTF.

Remarks on this clonotype: This is likely a read error, given that the CDR3 carries no conserved phenylalanine or tryptophan at its end. This sequence joins TRBV5-5 and TRBJ1-1; 8 positions agree with TRBD1. Germline lookup yields CDR1 SGHKS and CDR2 YYEKEE (reference sequence). This CDR3 is built from 16 residues. J gave up 0 bases and V 4 bases, and 8 bases lay outside the gene matches. CDR3 in amino acids: CASSPRTGIMNTEAFL. The CDR3 region has the DNA TGTGCCAGCAGCCCACGGACAGGGATCATGAACACTGAAGCTTTCTTG.

The table lists this clonotype with a few counts. This chain uses TRBV7-2 with TRBJ2-5; 10 nucleotides agree with TRBD2. The CDR3 consists of 19 residues. CDR1 is SGHTA, CDR2 FQGNSA, per germline. V shed 5 bases, J shed 4 bases, and the junction held 19 bases outside the gene matches. CDR3 DNA: TGTGCCAGCAGCCCCTACATTCTAGCGGGAGAAAACGGAGGAGAGACCCAGTACTTC. Protein: CASSPYILAGENGGETQYF.

The chain is built from TRBV4-1 and TRBJ2-5; 9 nucleotides match TRBD2. This CDR3 has 17 residues. V was clipped by 4 bases and J by 4 bases; unmatched bases: 13. CDR1 is MGHRA, CDR2 YSYEKL, per germline. The chain's CDR3 is CASSPGRMREGRETQYF. The CDR3 coding sequence is TGCGCCAGCAGCCCGGGACGTATGCGGGAGGGCCGAGAGACCCAGTACTTC.

As to this clonotype: It may be a read error: a sequence one base away is much more abundant. The chain couples TRBV7-9 to TRBJ2-3, with 10 bases matching TRBD2. V lost 1 base, J lost 4 bases, and 5 bases stayed unmatched. This CDR3 comprises 16 residues. Germline values: CDR1 SEHNR, CDR2 FQNEAQ (reference sequence). CDR3 DNA sequence: TGTGCCAGCAGCTTAGGCCCGGGACTAGCGTCAGATACGCAGTATTTT. As protein: CASSLGPGLASDTQYF.

This clonotype was seen ten or more times. The chain carries TRBV5-1 and TRBJ2-7; perhaps TRBD1 as D (6 bases). This CDR3 has 13 amino acids. Germline lookup yields CDR1 SGHRS and CDR2 YFSETQ. Trimming removed 3 bases from V and 3 bases from J, with 10 bases in between. CDR3 sequence: CASSSLRGYEQYF. In DNA, the CDR3 is TGCGCCAGCAGCTCCCTCAGGGGCTACGAGCAGTACTTC.

This clonotype has only a few counts. V and J are TRBV12-3 or TRBV12-4 and TRBJ2-5, with a weak D call TRBD2 (6 bases). Trimming took off 8 bases at V and 1 base at J, with 8 bases between the two ends. CDR3 length: 12 residues. The CDR3 DNA reads as TGTGCCAGCGGGGGAGGCCAAGAGACCCAGTACTTC. This encodes CASGGGQETQYF.

This rearrangement joins TRBV5-1 to TRBJ1-2; D is unclear. V lost 4 bases and J 8 bases, leaving 15 bases between the germline ends. The CDR3 contains 13 residues. CDR1 is SGHRS and CDR2 is YFSETQ in the germline V gene. CDR3 sequence: CASSVDTARGYTF. CDR3 nucleotide sequence: TGCGCCAGCAGCGTCGACACGGCCCGAGGCTACACCTTC. Full variable domain (missing parts from reference TRBV5-1 and TRBJ1-2): KAGVTQTPRYLIKTRGQQVTLSCSPISGHRSVSWYQQTPGQGLQFLFEYFSETQRNKGNFPGRFSGRQFSNSRSEMNVSTLELGDSALYLCASSVDTARGYTFGSGTRLTVV.

This clonotype came up a few times. CDR3 in DNA: TGTGCCAGCAGCCAAGGGGGGATTAGGGGCTATGGCTACACCTTC. Translation gives CASSQGGIRGYGYTF. The V gene is TRBV9, the J gene TRBJ1-2; the D gene is possibly TRBD1 (6 bases). Germline-derived CDR1 and CDR2 are SGDLS and YYNGEE. The CDR3 runs to 15 residues. The germline V and J ends were trimmed by 4 bases and 4 bases, with 17 bases remaining between them.

This chain links TRBV6-2 or TRBV6-3 with TRBJ1-5; no reliable D call. This CDR3 contains 13 residues. The germline V gene encodes CDR1 MNHEY and CDR2 SVGEGT. V was shortened by 6 bases and J by 14 bases, with 20 bases between the two germline ends. CDR3 coding DNA: TGTGCCAGCAGCTACCCGACCACCAGTCCCAAGCATTTT. Its protein product is CASSYPTTSPKHF.

The rearrangement joins TRBV9 to TRBJ2-5; 10 bases line up with TRBD2. This CDR3 comprises 16 residues. The junction had 10 bases not matched to a gene; V was cut back by 3 bases and J by 5 bases. Per the germline V gene, CDR1 is SGDLS and CDR2 is YYNGEE. The CDR3 DNA sequence: TGTGCCAGCAGCGCTCCAGCGGGAGGGACGGCGGAGACCCAGTACTTC. This encodes CASSAPAGGTAETQYF.

The chain combines TRBV12-3 or TRBV12-4 with TRBJ2-6; D unclear. The CDR3 extends over 15 amino acids. Trimming took off 3 bases at V and 1 base at J, with 7 bases between the two ends. CDR3 nucleotide sequence: TGTGCCAGCAGTTTTGATGTTTCTGGGGCCAACGTCCTGACTTTC. Translation gives CASSFDVSGANVLTF.

Worth noting for this clonotype: This may be a read error, as it is one base from a much larger clone. The J gene is TRBJ2-3, the V gene TRBV5-1; the D gene is possibly TRBD1 (6 bases). Germline CDR1 is SGHRS and CDR2 is YFSETQ. The CDR3 contains 13 residues. This CDR3 is CASSSQGTGTQYF. CDR3 nucleotide sequence: TGCGCCAGCAGCTCACAGGGAACAGGTACGCAGTATTTT.

The V and J genes are TRBV9 and TRBJ1-5; D unresolved. Trimming stripped 2 bases from V and 2 bases from J, with 14 bases between. The CDR3 totals 16 residues. Germline CDR1 is SGDLS and CDR2 is YYNGEE. The CDR3 here is CASSVPSPLGNQPQHF. DNA for the CDR3: TGTGCCAGCAGCGTTCCCAGTCCTTTGGGCAATCAGCCCCAGCATTTT.

Ten or more counts support this clonotype. V gene TRBV9 combines with J gene TRBJ2-4; D not resolved. This CDR3 has 13 residues. The V gene's germline CDR1 is SGDLS and CDR2 YYNGEE. Trimming removed 2 bases from V and 1 base from J, with 4 bases in between. The CDR3 spells CASSVGAKNIQYF. The CDR3, as DNA: TGTGCCAGCAGCGTGGGGGCCAAAAACATTCAGTACTTC. Looking up the rest from reference TRBV9 and TRBJ2-4 gives the full variable domain: DSGVTQTPKHLITATGQRVTLRCSPRSGDLSVYWYQQSLDQGLQFLIQYYNGEERAKGNILERFSAQQFPDLHSELNLSSLELGDSALYFCASSVGAKNIQYFGAGTRLSVL.

The V gene is TRBV12-3 or TRBV12-4, the J gene TRBJ1-1, with 7 bases identical to TRBD1. CDR3 size: 15 residues. V shed 6 bases and J 0 bases; nucleotides not matched to a gene: 7. The chain's CDR3 is CASRPRTGMNTEAFF. CDR3 nucleotides: TGTGCCAGCAGACCCCGGACAGGCATGAACACTGAAGCTTTCTTT.

This clonotype was seen many times. The rearrangement uses TRBV6-6 and TRBJ1-1, with D unresolved. Germline values: CDR1 MNHNY, CDR2 SVGAGI (reference sequence). The CDR3 covers 12 residues. With 2 bases removed from V and 8 bases from J, the gap between germline ends came to 9 bases. The CDR3: CASSYIPDEAFF. DNA of the CDR3: TGTGCCAGCAGTTACATCCCAGACGAAGCTTTCTTT.

The genes are TRBV6-5 and TRBJ2-6, with 7 bases aligning to TRBD1. After removal of 2 bases from V and 0 bases from J, the junction contained 7 bases not matched to a gene. This CDR3 is built from 18 residues. Germline lookup yields CDR1 MNHEY and CDR2 SVGAGI. The CDR3, as DNA: TGTGCCAGCAGTTACGTGGGACAGCGTACCTCTGGGGCCAACGTCCTGACTTTC. Its translation is CASSYVGQRTSGANVLTF.

The chain combines TRBV5-1 with TRBJ2-1, with no clear D. The length of the CDR3 is 13 residues. Deletions cut 2 bases from V and 15 bases from J, with 18 bases between. Per germline, CDR1 SGHRS and CDR2 YFSETQ. The CDR3 bases are TGCGCCAGCAGCTTCGCCGACTCGGGTGTGCGGTTCTTC. This codes for CASSFADSGVRFF.

In regard to this clonotype: A much larger clone sits a single nucleotide away, making a read error possible. This rearrangement joins TRBV6-1 to TRBJ2-1; a weak D match, TRBD1 (6 bases). This CDR3 has 12 amino acids. The germline gives CDR1 MNHNS, CDR2 SASEGT. The chain's CDR3 is CASGERGNEQFF. The CDR3 bases are TGTGCCAGCGGTGAGAGGGGGAATGAGCAGTTCTTC.

The V call is TRBV5-1, the J call TRBJ2-5; 9 positions match TRBD1. The V segment lost 4 bases and the J segment 3 bases; nucleotides outside the gene matches: 10. CDR1 and CDR2 from the germline V gene are SGHRS and YFSETQ. The CDR3 contains 16 residues. The CDR3 nucleotides are TGCGCCAGCAGCCGGAATTCACAGGGGGCGGAAGAGACCCAGTACTTC. It yields the protein CASSRNSQGAEETQYF.